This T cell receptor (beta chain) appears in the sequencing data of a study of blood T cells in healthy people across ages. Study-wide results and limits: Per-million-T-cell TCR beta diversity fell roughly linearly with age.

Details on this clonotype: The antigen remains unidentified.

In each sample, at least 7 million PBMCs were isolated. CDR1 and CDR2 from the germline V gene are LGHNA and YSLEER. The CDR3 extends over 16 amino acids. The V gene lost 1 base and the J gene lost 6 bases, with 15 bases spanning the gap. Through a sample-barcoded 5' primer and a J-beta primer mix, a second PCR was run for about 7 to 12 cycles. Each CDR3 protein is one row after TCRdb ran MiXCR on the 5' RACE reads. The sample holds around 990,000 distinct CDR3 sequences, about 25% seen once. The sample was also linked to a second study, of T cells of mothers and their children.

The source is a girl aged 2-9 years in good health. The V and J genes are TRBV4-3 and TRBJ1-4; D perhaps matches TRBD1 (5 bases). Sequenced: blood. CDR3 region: CASSQVWITGDEKLFF. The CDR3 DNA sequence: TGCGCCAGCAGCCAAGTATGGATCACGGGGGATGAAAAACTGTTTTTT.